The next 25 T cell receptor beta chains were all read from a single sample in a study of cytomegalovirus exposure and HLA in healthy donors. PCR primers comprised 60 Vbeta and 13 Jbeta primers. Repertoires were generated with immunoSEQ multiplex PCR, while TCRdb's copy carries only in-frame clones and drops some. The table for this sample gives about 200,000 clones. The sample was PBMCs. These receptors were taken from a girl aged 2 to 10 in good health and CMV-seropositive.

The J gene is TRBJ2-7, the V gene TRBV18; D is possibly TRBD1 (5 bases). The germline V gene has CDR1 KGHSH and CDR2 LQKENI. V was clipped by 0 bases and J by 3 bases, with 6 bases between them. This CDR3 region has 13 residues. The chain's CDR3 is CASSPPGHYEQYF. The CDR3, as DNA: TGTGCCAGCTCACCACCAGGACACTACGAGCAGTACTTC.

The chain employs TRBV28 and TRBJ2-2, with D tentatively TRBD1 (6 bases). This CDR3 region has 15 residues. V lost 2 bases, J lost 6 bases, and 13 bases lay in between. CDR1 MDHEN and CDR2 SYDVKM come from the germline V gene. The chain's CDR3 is CASSLAEKGAGELFF. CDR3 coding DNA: TGTGCCAGCAGTTTAGCCGAGAAGGGGGCCGGGGAGCTGTTTTTT. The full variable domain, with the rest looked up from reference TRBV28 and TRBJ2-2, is DVKVTQSSRYLVKRTGEKVFLECVQDMDHENMFWYRQDPGLGLRLIYFSYDVKMKEKGDIPEGYSVSREKKERFSLILESASTNQTSMYLCASSLAEKGAGELFFGEGSRLTVL.

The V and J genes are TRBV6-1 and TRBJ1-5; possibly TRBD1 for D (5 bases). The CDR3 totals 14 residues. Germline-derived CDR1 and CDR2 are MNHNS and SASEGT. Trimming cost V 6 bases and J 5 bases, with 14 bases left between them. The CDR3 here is CASSRDRADQPQHF. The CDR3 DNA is TGTGCCAGCAGCAGGGATCGGGCCGATCAGCCCCAGCATTTT.

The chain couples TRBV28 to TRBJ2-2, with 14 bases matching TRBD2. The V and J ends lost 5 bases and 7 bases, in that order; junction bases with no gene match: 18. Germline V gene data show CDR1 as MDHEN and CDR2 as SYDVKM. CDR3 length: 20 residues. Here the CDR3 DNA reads TGTGCCAGCAGTCCCATCGGACTAGCGGGAGGTGATTCTGATGGCGGGGAGCTGTTTTTT. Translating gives CASSPIGLAGGDSDGGELFF.

The CDR3, as DNA: TGCGCCAGCAGCTCTGGTGGGACAGGTAACAATGAGCAGTTCTTC. Protein product: CASSSGGTGNNEQFF. This chain uses TRBV5-1 with TRBJ2-1, with 8 bases lining up with TRBD1. The CDR3 totals 15 residues. V gave up 3 bases and J gave up 5 bases; unmatched junction bases: 7. Looked up from germline, CDR1 is SGHRS and CDR2 is YFSETQ.

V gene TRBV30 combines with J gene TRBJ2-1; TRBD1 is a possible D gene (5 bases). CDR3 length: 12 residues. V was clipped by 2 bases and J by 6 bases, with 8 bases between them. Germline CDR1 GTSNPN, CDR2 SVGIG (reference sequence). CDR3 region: CAWSSRANEQFF. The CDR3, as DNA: TGTGCCTGGAGTAGCAGGGCCAATGAGCAGTTCTTC.

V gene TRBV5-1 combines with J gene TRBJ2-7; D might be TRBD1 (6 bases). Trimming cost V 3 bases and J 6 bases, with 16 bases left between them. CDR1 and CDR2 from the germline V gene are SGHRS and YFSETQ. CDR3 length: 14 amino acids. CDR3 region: CASSSPTGRPEQYF. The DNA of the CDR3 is TGCGCCAGCAGCTCACCAACAGGGAGACCCGAGCAGTACTTC.

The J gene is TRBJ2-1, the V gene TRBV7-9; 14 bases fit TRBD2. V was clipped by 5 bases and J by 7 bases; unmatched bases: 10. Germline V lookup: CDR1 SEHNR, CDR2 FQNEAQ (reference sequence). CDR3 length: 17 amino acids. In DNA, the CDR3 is TGTGCCAGCAGCGGGGGGACTAGCGGGAGTTGGGTTAATGAGCAGTTCTTC. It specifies CASSGGTSGSWVNEQFF. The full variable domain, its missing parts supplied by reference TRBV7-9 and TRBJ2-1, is DTGVSQNPRHKITKRGQNVTFRCDPISEHNRLYWYRQTLGQGPEFLTYFQNEAQLEKSRLLSDRFSAERPKGSFSTLEIQRTEQGDSAMYLCASSGGTSGSWVNEQFFGPGTRLTVL.

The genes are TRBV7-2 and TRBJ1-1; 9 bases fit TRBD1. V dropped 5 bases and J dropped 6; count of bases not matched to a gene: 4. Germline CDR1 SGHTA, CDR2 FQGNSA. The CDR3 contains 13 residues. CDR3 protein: CASSLWTGAEAFF. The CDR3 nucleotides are TGTGCCAGCAGCCTATGGACAGGGGCTGAAGCTTTCTTT.

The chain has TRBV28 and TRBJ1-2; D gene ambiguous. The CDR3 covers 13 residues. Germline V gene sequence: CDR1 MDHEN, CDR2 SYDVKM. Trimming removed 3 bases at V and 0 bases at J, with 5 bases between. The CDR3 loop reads CASSLAANYGYTF. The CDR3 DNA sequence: TGTGCCAGCAGTTTGGCAGCTAACTATGGCTACACCTTC.

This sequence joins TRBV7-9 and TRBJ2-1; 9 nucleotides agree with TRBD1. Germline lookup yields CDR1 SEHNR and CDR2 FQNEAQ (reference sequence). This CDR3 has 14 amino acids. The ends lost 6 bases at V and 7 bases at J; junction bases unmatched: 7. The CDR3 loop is CASRAGQGQNEQFF. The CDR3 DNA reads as TGTGCCAGCAGGGCAGGACAGGGGCAAAATGAGCAGTTCTTC. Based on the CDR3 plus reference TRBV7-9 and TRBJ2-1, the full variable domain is DTGVSQNPRHKITKRGQNVTFRCDPISEHNRLYWYRQTLGQGPEFLTYFQNEAQLEKSRLLSDRFSAERPKGSFSTLEIQRTEQGDSAMYLCASRAGQGQNEQFFGPGTRLTVL.

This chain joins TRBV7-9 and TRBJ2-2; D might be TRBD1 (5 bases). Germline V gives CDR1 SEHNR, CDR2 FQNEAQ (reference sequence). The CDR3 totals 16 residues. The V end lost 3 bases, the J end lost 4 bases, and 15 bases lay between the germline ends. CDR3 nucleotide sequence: TGTGCCAGCAGCTTTCTGACCCCGGACACCACCGGGGAGCTGTTTTTT. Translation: CASSFLTPDTTGELFF. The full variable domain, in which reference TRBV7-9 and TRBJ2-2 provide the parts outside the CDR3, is DTGVSQNPRHKITKRGQNVTFRCDPISEHNRLYWYRQTLGQGPEFLTYFQNEAQLEKSRLLSDRFSAERPKGSFSTLEIQRTEQGDSAMYLCASSFLTPDTTGELFFGEGSRLTVL.

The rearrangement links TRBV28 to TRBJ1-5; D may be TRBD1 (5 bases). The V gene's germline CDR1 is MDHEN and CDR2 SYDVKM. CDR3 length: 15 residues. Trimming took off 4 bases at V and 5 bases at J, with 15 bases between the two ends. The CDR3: CASSSPGEGHQPQHF. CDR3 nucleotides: TGTGCCAGCAGTTCCCCGGGGGAAGGGCATCAGCCCCAGCATTTT.

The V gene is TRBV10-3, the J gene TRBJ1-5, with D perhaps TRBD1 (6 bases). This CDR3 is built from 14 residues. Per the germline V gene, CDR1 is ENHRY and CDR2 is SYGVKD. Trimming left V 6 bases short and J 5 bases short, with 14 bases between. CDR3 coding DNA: TGTGCCATCAGCCCGGGGCCAGGGGATCAGCCCCAGCATTTT. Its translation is CAISPGPGDQPQHF.

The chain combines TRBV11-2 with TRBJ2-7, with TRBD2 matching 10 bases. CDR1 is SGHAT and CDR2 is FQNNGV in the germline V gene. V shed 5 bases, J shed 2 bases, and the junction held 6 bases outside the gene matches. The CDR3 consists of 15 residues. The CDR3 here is CASSVGLAVTYEQYF. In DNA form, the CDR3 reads TGTGCCAGCAGCGTTGGACTAGCGGTTACCTACGAGCAGTACTTC.

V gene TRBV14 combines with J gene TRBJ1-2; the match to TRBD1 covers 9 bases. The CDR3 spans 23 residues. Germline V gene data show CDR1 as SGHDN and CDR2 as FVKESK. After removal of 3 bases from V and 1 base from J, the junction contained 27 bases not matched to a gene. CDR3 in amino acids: CASSQERNSGTGRLLTLNYGYTF. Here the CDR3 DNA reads TGTGCCAGCAGCCAGGAACGAAACTCCGGGACAGGGCGCCTCCTTACTCTTAACTATGGCTACACCTTC.

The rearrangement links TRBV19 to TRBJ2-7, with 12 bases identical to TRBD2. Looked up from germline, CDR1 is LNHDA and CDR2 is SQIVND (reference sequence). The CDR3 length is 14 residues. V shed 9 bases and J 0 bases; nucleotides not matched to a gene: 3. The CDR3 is CARTSGSDSYEQYF. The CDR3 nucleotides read TGTGCCAGGACTAGCGGGAGTGACTCCTACGAGCAGTACTTC.

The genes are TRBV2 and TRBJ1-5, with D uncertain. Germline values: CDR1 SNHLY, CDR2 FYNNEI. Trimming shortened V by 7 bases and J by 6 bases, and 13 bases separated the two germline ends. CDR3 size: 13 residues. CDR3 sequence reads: CASNLGEIQPQHF. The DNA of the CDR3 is TGTGCCAGCAACTTGGGCGAGATTCAGCCCCAGCATTTT.

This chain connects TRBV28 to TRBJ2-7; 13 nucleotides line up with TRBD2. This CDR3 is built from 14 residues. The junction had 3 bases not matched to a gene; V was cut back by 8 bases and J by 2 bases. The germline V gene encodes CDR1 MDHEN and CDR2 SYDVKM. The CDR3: CASETSGRTYEQYF. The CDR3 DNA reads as TGTGCCAGCGAGACTAGCGGGAGGACCTACGAGCAGTACTTC.

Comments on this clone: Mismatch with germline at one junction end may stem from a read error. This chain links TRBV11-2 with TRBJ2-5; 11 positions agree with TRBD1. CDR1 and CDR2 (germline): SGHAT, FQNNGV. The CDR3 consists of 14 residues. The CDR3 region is CASSGTGGQEIQYF. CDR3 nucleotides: TGTGCCAGCAGCGGGACAGGGGGACAAGAGATCCAGTACTTC.

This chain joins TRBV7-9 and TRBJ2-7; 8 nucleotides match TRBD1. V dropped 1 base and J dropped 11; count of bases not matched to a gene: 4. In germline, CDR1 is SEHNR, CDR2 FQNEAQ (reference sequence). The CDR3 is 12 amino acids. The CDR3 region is CASSLGTGSEYF. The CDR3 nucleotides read TGTGCCAGCAGCTTAGGGACAGGGTCCGAGTACTTC.

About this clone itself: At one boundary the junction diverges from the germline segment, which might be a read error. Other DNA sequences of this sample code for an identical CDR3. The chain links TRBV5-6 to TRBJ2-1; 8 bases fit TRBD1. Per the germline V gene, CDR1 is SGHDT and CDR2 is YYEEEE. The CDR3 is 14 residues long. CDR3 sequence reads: CASSLEDRAAEQFF. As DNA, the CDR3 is TGTGCCAGCAGTTTGGAGGACAGGGCGGCTGAGCAGTTCTTC.

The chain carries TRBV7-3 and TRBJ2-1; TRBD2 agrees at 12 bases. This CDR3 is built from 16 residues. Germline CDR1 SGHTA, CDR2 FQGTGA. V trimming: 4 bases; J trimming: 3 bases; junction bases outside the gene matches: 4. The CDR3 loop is CASSSRLAGVYNEQFF. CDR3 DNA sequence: TGTGCCAGCAGCTCCCGACTAGCGGGAGTCTACAATGAGCAGTTCTTC.

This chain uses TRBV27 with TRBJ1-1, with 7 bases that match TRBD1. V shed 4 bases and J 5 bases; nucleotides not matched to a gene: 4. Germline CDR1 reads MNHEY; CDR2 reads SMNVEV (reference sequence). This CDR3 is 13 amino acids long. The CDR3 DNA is TGTGCCAGCAGTTCACAGGGGAGGACTGAAGCTTTCTTT. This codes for CASSSQGRTEAFF.

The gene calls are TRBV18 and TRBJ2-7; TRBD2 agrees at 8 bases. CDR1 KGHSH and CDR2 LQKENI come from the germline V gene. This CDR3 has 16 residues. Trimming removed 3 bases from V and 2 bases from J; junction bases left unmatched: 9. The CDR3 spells CASSPIGGTRTYEQYF. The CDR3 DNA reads TGTGCCAGCTCACCCATCGGAGGGACTAGGACCTACGAGCAGTACTTC.